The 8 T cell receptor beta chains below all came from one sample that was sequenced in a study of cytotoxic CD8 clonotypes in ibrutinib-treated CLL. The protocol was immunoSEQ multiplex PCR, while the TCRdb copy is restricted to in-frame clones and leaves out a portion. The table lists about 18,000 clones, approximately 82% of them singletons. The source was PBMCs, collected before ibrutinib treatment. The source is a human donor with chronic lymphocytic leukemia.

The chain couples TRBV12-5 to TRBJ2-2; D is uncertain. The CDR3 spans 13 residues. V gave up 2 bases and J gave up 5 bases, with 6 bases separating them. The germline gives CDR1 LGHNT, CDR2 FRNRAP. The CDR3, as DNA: TGTGCTAGTGGTTTGATCAGTACCGGGGAGCTGTTTTTT. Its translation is CASGLISTGELFF.

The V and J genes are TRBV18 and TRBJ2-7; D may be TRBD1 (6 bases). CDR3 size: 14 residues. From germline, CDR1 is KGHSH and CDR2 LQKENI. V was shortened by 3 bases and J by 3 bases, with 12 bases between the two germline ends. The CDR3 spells CASSPLEDSYEQYF. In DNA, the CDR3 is TGTGCCAGCTCACCCTTGGAGGACAGCTACGAGCAGTACTTC.

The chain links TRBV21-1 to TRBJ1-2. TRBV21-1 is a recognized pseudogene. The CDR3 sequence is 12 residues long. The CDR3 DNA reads TGTGCCACCAAAAAGGGAGGCTATGGCTACACCTTC. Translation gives CATKKGGYGYTF.

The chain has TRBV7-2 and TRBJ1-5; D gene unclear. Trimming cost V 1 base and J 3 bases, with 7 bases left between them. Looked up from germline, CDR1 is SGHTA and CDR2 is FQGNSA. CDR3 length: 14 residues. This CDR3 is CASSLGGTNQPQHF. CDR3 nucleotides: TGTGCCAGCAGCTTAGGTGGAACCAATCAGCCCCAGCATTTT.

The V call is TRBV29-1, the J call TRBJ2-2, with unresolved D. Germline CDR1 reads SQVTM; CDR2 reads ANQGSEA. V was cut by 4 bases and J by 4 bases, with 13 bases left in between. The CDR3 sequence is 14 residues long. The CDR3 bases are TGCAGCGTTGTTGGTAGCTCGGGCACCGGGGAGCTGTTTTTT. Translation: CSVVGSSGTGELFF.

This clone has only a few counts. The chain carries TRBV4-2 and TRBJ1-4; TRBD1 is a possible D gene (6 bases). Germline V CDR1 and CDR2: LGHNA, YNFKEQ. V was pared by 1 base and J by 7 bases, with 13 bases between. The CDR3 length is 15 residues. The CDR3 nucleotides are TGTGCCAGCAGCCAAGTACGCAGGGGAGGTGAAAAACTGTTTTTT. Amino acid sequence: CASSQVRRGGEKLFF.

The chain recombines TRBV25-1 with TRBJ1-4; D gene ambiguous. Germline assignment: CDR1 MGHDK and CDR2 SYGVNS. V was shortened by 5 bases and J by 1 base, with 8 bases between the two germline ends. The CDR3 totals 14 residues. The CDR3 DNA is TGTGCCAGCAGTTTACGCGGAACTAATGAAAAACTGTTTTTT. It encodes CASSLRGTNEKLFF. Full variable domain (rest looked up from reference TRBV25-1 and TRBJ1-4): EADIYQTPRYLVIGTGKKITLECSQTMGHDKMYWYQQDPGMELHLIHYSYGVNSTEKGDLSSESTVSRIRTEHFPLTLESARPSHTSQYLCASSLRGTNEKLFFGSGTQLSVL.

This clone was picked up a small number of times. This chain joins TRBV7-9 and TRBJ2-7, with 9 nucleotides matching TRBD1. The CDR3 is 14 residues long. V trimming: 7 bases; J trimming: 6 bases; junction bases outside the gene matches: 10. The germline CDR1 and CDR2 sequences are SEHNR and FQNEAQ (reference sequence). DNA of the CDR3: TGTGCCAGCACCAGGGGACAGGGAGGCTTCGAGCAGTACTTC. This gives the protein CASTRGQGGFEQYF.